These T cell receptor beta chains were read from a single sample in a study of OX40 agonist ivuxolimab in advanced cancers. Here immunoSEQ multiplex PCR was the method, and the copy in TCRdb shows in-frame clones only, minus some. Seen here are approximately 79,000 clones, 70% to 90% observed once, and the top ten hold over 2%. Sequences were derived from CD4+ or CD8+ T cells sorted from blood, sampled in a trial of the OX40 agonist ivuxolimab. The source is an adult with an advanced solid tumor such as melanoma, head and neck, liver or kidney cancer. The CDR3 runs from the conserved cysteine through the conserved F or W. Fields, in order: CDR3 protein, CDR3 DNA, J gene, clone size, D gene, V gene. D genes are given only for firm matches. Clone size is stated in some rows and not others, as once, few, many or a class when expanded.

CDR3aa: CASSSWGYGGDNEQFF
CDR3nt: TGTGCCAGTAGTTCCTGGGGCTATGGTGGGGACAATGAGCAGTTCTTC
j_gene: TRBJ2-1
abundance: NA
d_gene: NA
v_gene: TRBV19

CDR3aa: CASSLTTQTTDTQYF
CDR3nt: TGTGCCAGCAGCTTGACGACTCAAACCACAGATACGCAGTATTTT
j_gene: TRBJ2-3
abundance: NA
d_gene: NA
v_gene: TRBV5-4

CDR3aa: CASSPKIPTGDIYEQYF
CDR3nt: TGTGCCAGCAGCCCAAAAATACCGACAGGGGATATCTACGAGCAGTACTTC
j_gene: TRBJ2-7
abundance: once
d_gene: TRBD1
v_gene: TRBV7-8

CDR3aa: CASSVEGKHGYTF
CDR3nt: TGCGCCAGCAGCGTAGAGGGGAAACACGGCTACACCTTC
j_gene: TRBJ1-2
abundance: once
d_gene: NA
v_gene: TRBV4-3

CDR3aa: CASSLRPEKLFF
CDR3nt: TGTGCCAGCAGTTTAAGGCCGGAAAAACTGTTTTTT
j_gene: TRBJ1-4
abundance: NA
d_gene: NA
v_gene: TRBV28

CDR3aa: CASSPSGGYNQPQHF
CDR3nt: TGTGCCAGCAGTCCCTCGGGGGGGTACAATCAGCCCCAGCATTTT
j_gene: TRBJ1-5
abundance: NA
d_gene: NA
v_gene: TRBV4-2

CDR3aa: CASSLWLTGSGNQPQHF
CDR3nt: TGTGCCAGCAGTTTATGGCTGACAGGGTCGGGCAATCAGCCCCAGCATTTT
j_gene: TRBJ1-5
abundance: NA
d_gene: TRBD1
v_gene: TRBV28

CDR3aa: CASSGPGGVENIQYF
CDR3nt: TGCGCCAGCAGTGGGCCTGGGGGCGTTGAAAACATTCAGTACTTC
j_gene: TRBJ2-4
abundance: NA
d_gene: NA
v_gene: TRBV10-1

CDR3aa: CASSLMDTSYEQYF
CDR3nt: TGTGCCAGCAGTTTAATGGACACCTCCTACGAGCAGTACTTC
j_gene: TRBJ2-7
abundance: NA
d_gene: NA
v_gene: TRBV27

CDR3aa: CASSYSRGVSPLHF
CDR3nt: TGTGCCAGCAGCTACTCGAGGGGGGTTTCACCCCTCCACTTT
j_gene: TRBJ1-6
abundance: few
d_gene: NA
v_gene: TRBV14

CDR3aa: CASSLEWGLNTEAFF
CDR3nt: TGTGCCAGCAGCTTAGAGTGGGGCCTTAACACTGAAGCTTTCTTT
j_gene: TRBJ1-1
abundance: NA
d_gene: NA
v_gene: TRBV7-2